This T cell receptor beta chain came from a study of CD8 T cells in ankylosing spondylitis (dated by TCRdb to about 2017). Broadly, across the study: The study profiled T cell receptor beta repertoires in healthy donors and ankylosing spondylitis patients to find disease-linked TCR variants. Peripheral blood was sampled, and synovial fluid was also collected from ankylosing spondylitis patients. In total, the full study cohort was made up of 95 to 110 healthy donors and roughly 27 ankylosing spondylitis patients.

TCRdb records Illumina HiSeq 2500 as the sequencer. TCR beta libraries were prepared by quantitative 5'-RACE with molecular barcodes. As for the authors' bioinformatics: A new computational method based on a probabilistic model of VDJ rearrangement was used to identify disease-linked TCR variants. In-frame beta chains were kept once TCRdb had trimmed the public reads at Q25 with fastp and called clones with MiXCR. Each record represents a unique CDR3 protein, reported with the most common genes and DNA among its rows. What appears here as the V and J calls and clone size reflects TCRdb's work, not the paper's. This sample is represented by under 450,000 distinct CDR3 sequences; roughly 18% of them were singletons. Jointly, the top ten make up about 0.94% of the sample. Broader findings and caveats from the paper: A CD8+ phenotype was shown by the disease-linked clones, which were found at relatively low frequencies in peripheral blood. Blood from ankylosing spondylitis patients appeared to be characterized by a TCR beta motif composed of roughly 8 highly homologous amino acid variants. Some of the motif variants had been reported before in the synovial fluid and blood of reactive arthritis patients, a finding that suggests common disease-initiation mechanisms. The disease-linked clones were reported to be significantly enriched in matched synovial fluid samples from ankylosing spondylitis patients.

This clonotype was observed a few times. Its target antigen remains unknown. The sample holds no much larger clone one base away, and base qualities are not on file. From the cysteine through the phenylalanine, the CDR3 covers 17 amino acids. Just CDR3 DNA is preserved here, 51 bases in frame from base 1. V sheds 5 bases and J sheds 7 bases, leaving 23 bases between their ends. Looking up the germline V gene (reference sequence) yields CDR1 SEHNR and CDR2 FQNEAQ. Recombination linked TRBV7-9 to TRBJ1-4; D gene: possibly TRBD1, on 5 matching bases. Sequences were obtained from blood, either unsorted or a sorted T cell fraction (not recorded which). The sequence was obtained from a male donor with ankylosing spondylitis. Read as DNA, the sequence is TGTGCCAGCAGCCCCGGGGGATGGAGCCCTGGTAGTGAAAAACTGTTTTTT. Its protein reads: CASSPGGWSPGSEKLFF.